This T cell receptor beta chain is from a study of blood T cell repertoires in COVID-19. Unmatched junction bases numbered 13, after V lost 8 bases and J lost 4 bases. This CDR3 is 15 amino acids long. CDR1 is MNHEY, CDR2 SMNVEV, per germline (reference sequence). Authors' data handling: For nucleated cells, counts were estimated from reference gene primer amplification. Generated by immunoSEQ multiplex PCR, the TCRdb table keeps only in-frame clones and is missing some. For V, J and clone size, that table is used; D and trimming come from the DNA. The sample consists of about 130,000 clones, approximately 83% of them appearing once.

Specimen: peripheral blood. The chain joins TRBV27 to TRBJ2-7, with 8 bases that match TRBD2. This TCR was recovered from a man aged 60-69 years with acute or convalescent COVID-19. The CDR3 is CASSESPRGGYEQYF. The CDR3 DNA is TGTGCCAGCTCCGAATCTCCCCGGGGGGGGTACGAGCAGTACTTC.